In its sample, the clone carrying this T cell receptor (beta chain) was seen a few times. What it binds is not known. The primer mix had 60 Vbeta and 13 Jbeta primers. Profiled with immunoSEQ multiplex PCR; TCRdb holds only in-frame clones, not every one. The data hold hundreds of thousands of clones, with about 81% observed a single time. The data belong to a study of cytomegalovirus exposure and HLA in healthy donors. Findings and limits, study-wide: Most of the TCR beta V segments (in an earlier analysis) were productive either about 87% or about 30% of the time. HLA allele associations emerged for around 16,000 TCR beta sequences in a later analysis, at 0.05 false discovery rate. The authors later found HLA-associated TCR beta chains more clonally expanded than equally common others. Through in vitro validation, a few CMV-associated chains were shown to be specific for CMV antigens.

The CDR3 has 13 residues. Germline V gene data show CDR1 as SNHLY and CDR2 as FYNNEI. V was pared by 4 bases and J by 8 bases, with 12 bases between. The receptor comes from a man aged 35-49 years in good health and CMV-seropositive. The sample consisted of PBMCs. The rearrangement links TRBV2 to TRBJ1-5, with D possibly matching TRBD1 (5 bases). CDR3 coding DNA: TGTGCCAGCAGTGTAGGATGGGGGGAGCCCCAGCATTTT. Amino acids: CASSVGWGEPQHF.